This TCR beta chain was obtained from a study of CD8 T cells in ankylosing spondylitis. One entry per CDR3 protein results from TCRdb running MiXCR on the 5' RACE reads. This sample yields about 160,000 distinct CDR3 sequences, of which 9.8% are seen a single time; more than 13% belongs to the top ten. CDR1 and CDR2 (germline): DFQATT, SNEGSKA (reference sequence). The germline V and J ends were trimmed by 3 bases and 5 bases, with 14 bases remaining between them. CDR3 length: 14 amino acids. This clonotype has a count of ten or more. This chain joins TRBV20-1 and TRBJ2-1, with a tentative D call TRBD2 (5 bases). Sequenced material: blood, either unsorted or a sorted T cell fraction (not recorded which). The sequence derives from a female donor with ankylosing spondylitis or in good health (not recorded which). The CDR3 DNA follows: TGCAGTGCTAGCGAGGGTGGCCAGGACAATGAGCAGTTCTTC. It codes for CSASEGGQDNEQFF.